This TCR beta chain emerged from a study of T cell changes during pregnancy in multiple sclerosis. V shed 7 bases and J shed 1 base, with 13 bases lying between them. CDR1 is SEHNR, CDR2 FQNEAQ, per germline (reference sequence). This CDR3 is built from 14 residues. The protocol was immunoSEQ multiplex PCR, while the TCRdb copy is restricted to in-frame clones and leaves out a portion. The repertoire holds roughly 45,000 clones, with roughly 90% as singletons. This clone has a single count. Sequencing was performed on peripheral blood, taken in the second trimester of pregnancy. The chain links TRBV7-9 to TRBJ1-1; a weak D match, TRBD1 (6 bases). The origin of this receptor is a female donor in good health, enrolled as a control in a pregnancy study. The CDR3 spells CASNPTGGNTEAFF. The CDR3 nucleotides read TGTGCCAGCAACCCGACAGGTGGGAACACTGAAGCTTTCTTT.